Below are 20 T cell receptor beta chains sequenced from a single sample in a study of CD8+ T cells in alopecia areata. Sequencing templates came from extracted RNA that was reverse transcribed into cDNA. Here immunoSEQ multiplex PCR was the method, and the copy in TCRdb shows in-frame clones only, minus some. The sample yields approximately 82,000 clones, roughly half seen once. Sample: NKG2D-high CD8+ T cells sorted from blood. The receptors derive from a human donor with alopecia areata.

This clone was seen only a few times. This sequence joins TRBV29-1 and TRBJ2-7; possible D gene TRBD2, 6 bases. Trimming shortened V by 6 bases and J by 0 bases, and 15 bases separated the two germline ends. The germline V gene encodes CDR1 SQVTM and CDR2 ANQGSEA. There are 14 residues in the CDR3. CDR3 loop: CSVQAGGSSYEQYF. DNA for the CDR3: TGCAGCGTGCAGGCCGGGGGAAGCTCCTACGAGCAGTACTTC.

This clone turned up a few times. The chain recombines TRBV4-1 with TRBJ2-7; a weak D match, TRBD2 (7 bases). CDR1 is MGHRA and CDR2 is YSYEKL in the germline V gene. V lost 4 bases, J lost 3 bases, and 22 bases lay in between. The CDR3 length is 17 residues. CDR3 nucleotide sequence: TGCGCCAGCAGCCCCCGGGGGGCAGGGGCCGGGTACTACGAGCAGTACTTC. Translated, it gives CASSPRGAGAGYYEQYF.

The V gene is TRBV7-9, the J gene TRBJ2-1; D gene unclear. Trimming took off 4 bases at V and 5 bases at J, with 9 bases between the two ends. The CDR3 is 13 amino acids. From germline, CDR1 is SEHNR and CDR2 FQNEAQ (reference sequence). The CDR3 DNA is TGTGCCAGCAGCTACGATGGAGACAATGAGCAGTTCTTC. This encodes CASSYDGDNEQFF.

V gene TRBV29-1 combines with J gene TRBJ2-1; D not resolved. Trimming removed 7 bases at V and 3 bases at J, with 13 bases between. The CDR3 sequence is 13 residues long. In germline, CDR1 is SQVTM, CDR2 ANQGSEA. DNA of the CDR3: TGCAGCGCCGACGCCCGGAGCTACAATGAGCAGTTCTTC. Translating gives CSADARSYNEQFF.

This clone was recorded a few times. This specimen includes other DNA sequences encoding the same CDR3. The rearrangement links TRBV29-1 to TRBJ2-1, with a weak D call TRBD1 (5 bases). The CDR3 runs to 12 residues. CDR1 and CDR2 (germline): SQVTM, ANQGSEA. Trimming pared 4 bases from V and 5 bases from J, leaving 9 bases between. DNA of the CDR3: TGCAGCGTTGTACAGGCAAACAATGAGCAGTTCTTC. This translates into CSVVQANNEQFF.

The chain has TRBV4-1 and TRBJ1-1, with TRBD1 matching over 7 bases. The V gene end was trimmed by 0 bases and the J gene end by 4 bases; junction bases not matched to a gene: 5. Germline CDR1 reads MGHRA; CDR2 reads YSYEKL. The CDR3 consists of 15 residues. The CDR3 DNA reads TGCGCCAGCAGCCAAGAGACAGGGCTGGTCACTGAAGCTTTCTTT. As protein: CASSQETGLVTEAFF.

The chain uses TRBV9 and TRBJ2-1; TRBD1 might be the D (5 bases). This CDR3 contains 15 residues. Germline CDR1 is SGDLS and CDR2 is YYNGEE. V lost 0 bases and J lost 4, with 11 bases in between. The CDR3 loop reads CASSVVGAEYNEQFF. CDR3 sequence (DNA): TGTGCCAGCAGCGTAGTTGGGGCGGAGTACAATGAGCAGTTCTTC.

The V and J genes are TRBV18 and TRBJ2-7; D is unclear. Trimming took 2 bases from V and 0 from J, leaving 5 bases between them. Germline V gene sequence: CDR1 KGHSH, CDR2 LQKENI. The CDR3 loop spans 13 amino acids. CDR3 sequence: CASSPEDSYEQYF. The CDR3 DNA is TGTGCCAGCTCACCAGAGGACTCCTACGAGCAGTACTTC.

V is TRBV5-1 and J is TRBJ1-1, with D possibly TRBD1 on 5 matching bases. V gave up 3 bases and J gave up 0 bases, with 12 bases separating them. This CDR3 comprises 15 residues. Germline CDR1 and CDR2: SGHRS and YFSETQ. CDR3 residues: CASSSNRNMNTEAFF. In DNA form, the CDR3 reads TGCGCCAGCAGCTCGAACAGGAACATGAACACTGAAGCTTTCTTT.

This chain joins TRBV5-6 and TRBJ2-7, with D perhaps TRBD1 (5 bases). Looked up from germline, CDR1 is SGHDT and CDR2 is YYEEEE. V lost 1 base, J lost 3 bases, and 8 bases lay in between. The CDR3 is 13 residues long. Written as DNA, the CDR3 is TGTGCCAGCAGCTTGTTAGGGGACTACGAGCAGTACTTC. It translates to CASSLLGDYEQYF. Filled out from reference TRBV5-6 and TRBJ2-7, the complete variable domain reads DAGVTQSPTHLIKTRGQQVTLRCSPKSGHDTVSWYQQALGQGPQFIFQYYEEEERQRGNFPDRFSGHQFPNYSSELNVNALLLGDSALYLCASSLLGDYEQYFGPGTRLTVT.

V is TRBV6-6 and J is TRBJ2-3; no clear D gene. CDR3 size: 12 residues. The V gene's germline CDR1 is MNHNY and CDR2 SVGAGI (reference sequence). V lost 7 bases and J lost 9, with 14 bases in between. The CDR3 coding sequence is TGTGCCAGCACCCACAGCGCGGCGACGCAGTATTTT. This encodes CASTHSAATQYF.

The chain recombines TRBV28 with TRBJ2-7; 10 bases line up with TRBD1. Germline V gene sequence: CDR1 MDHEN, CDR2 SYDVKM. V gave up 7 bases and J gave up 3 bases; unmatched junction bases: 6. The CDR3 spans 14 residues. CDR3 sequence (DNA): TGTGCCAGCAATGACCGGGACAGGGGCTACGAGCAGTACTTC. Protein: CASNDRDRGYEQYF.

The CDR3 nucleotides read TGCGCCAGCAGCCAAGGACAGGGAAGCAATCAGCCCCAGCATTTT. Amino acids: CASSQGQGSNQPQHF. V usage is TRBV23-1 and J usage is TRBJ1-5, with 8 bases that match TRBD1. TRBV23-1 qualifies as an ORF whose function is uncertain. With 6 bases clipped from V and 1 base from J, the junction kept 5 bases outside the gene matches. This CDR3 is 15 amino acids long.

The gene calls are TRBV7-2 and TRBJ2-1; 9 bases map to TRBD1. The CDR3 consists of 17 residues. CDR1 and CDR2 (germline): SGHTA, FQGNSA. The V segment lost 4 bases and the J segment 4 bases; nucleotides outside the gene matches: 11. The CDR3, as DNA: TGTGCCAGCAGCTACCACTCCGGGACAGGGACATACAATGAGCAGTTCTTC. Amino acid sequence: CASSYHSGTGTYNEQFF.

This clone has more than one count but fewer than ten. The CDR3 loop is CSAFTGGIDEQYF. CDR3 coding DNA: TGCAGCGCTTTCACAGGGGGCATCGACGAGCAGTACTTC. This sequence joins TRBV29-1 and TRBJ2-7; the match to TRBD1 covers 9 bases. Germline lookup yields CDR1 SQVTM and CDR2 ANQGSEA. The CDR3 has 13 amino acids. J lost 5 bases, V lost 7 bases, and 9 bases had no gene match.

The CDR3 nucleotides are TGCGCCAGCAGTGAGGGAGGGGGCAATCAGCCCCAGCATTTT. This gives the protein CASSEGGGNQPQHF. The rearrangement joins TRBV10-2 to TRBJ1-5, with a possible D match to TRBD1 (5 bases). In germline, CDR1 is WSHSY, CDR2 SAAADI. V dropped 2 bases and J dropped 2 bases, with 7 bases sitting between them. The CDR3 sequence is 14 residues long.

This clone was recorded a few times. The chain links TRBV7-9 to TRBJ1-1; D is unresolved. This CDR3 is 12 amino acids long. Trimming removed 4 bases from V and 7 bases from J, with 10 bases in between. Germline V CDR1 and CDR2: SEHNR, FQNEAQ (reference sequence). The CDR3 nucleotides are TGTGCCAGCAGCTCCGGACGGTTTGAAGCTTTCTTT. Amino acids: CASSSGRFEAFF.

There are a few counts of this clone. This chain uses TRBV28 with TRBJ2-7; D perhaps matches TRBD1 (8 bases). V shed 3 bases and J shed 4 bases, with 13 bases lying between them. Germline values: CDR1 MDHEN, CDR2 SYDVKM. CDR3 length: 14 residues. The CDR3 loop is CASSLIQGGYEQYF. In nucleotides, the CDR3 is TGTGCCAGCAGTTTGATACAGGGGGGGTACGAGCAGTACTTC.

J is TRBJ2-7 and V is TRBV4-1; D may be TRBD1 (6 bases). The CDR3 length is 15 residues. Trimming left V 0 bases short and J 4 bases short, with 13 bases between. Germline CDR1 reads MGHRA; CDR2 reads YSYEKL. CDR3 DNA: TGCGCCAGCAGCCAAGAGGTCCCGGGACAATACGAGCAGTACTTC. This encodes CASSQEVPGQYEQYF.

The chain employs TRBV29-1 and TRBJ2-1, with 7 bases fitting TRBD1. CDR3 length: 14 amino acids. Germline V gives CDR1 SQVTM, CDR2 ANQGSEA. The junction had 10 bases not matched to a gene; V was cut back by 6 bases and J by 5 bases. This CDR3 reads CSVHRGHEDNEQFF. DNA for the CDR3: TGCAGCGTCCACAGGGGCCACGAGGACAATGAGCAGTTCTTC.